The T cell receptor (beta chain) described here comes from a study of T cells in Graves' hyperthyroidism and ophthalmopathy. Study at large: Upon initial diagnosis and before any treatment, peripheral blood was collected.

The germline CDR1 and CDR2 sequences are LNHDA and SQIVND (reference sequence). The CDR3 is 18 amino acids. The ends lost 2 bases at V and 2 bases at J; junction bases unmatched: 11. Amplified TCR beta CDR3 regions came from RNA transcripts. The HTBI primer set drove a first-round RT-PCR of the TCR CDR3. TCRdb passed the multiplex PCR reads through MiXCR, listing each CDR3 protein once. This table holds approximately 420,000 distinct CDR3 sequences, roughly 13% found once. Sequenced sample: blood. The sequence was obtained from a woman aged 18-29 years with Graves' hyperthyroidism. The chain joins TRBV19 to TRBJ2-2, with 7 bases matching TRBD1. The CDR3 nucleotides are TGTGCCAGTAGTATAAATGGTCCAGGACAGGCAAACACCGGGGAGCTGTTTTTT. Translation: CASSINGPGQANTGELFF.